This T cell receptor (beta chain) was found in a study of CD8 T cells in Susac syndrome. CDR1 and CDR2 from the germline V gene are LGHNT and FRNRAP. V lost 3 bases and J lost 1, with 12 bases in between. The CDR3 has 15 residues. Random hexamers were used to reverse transcribe an amount of 0.5 to 1 ug RNA. TCRdb reanalysed the immunoSEQ multiplex PCR reads using MiXCR and keeps one entry per CDR3 protein. The sample includes about 110,000 distinct CDR3 sequences, roughly 94% of them seen just once. The V call is TRBV12-5, the J call TRBJ1-1, with D perhaps matching TRBD1 (6 bases). This receptor was identified in a human donor with Susac syndrome. Source material: CD8+ T cells from PBMCs. CDR3 sequence reads: CASGFNPTGNTEAFF. The DNA for the CDR3 is TGTGCTAGTGGTTTTAACCCGACAGGGAACACTGAAGCTTTCTTT.